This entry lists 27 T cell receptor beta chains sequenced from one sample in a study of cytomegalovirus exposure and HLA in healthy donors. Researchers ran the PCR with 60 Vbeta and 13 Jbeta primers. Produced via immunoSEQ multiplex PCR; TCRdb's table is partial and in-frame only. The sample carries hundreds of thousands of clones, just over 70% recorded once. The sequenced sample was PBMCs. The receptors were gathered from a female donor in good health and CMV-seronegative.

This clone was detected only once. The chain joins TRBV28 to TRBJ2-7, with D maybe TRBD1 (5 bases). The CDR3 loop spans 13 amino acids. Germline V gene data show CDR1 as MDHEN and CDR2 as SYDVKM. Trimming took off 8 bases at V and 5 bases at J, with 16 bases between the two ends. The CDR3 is CASFGAVPNEQYF. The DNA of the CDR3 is TGTGCCAGCTTTGGGGCTGTTCCGAACGAGCAGTACTTC.

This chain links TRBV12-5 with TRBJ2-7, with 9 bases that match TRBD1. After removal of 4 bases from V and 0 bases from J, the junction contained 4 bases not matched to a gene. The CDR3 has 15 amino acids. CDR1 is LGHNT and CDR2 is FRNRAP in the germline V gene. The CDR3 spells CASGWTGANSYEQYF. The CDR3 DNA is TGTGCTAGTGGTTGGACAGGGGCCAACTCCTACGAGCAGTACTTC.

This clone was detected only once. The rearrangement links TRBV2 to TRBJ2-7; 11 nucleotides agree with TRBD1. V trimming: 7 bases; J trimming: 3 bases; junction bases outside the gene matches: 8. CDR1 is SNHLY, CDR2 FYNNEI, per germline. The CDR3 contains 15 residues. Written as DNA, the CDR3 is TGTGCCAGCATCTGGGACAGGGGGGGAAACTACGAGCAGTACTTC. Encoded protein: CASIWDRGGNYEQYF.

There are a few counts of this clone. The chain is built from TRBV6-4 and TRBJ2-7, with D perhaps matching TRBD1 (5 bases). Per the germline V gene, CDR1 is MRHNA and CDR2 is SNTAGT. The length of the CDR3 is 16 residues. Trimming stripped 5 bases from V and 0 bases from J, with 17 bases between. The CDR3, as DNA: TGTGCCAGCAGTATGAGACAGAGACTTAGCTCCTACGAGCAGTACTTC. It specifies CASSMRQRLSSYEQYF.

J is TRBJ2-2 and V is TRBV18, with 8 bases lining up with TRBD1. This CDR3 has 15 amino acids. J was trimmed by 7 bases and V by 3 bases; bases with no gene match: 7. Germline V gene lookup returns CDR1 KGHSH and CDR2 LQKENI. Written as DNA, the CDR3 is TGTGCCAGCTCACCGGATCAGGGGGCCCACGGGGAGCTGTTTTTT. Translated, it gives CASSPDQGAHGELFF.

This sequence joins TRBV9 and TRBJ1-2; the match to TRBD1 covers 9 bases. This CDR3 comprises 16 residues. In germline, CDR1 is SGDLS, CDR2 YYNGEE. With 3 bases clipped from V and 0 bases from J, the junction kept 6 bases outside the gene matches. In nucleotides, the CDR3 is TGTGCCAGCAGCGCGGCCGGGACAGGGTCTAACTATGGCTACACCTTC. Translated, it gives CASSAAGTGSNYGYTF.

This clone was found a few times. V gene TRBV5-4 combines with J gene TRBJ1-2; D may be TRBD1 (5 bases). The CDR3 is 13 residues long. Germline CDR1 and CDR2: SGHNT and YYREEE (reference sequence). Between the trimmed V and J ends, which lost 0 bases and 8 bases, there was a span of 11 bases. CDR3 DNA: TGTGCCAGCAGCTTGGTGGCGGGGGAGGGCTACACCTTC. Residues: CASSLVAGEGYTF.

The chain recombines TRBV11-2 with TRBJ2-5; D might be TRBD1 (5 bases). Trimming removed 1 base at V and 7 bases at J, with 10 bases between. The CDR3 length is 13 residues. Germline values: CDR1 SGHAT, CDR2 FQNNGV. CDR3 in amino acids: CASSLVGQGTQYF. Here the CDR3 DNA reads TGTGCCAGCAGCTTAGTAGGTCAGGGGACCCAGTACTTC.

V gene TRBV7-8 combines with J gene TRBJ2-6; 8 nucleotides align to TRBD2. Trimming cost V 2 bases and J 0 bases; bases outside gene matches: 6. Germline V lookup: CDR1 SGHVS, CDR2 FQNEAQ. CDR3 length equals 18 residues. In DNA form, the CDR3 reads TGTGCCAGCAGCTTATTTCTAGCGGGCGTCTCTGGGGCCAACGTCCTGACTTTC. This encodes CASSLFLAGVSGANVLTF.

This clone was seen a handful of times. The CDR3 region has the DNA TGTGCCAGCAGCTCTAGCGGCGGCACCGGGGAGCTGTTTTTT. Translation gives CASSSSGGTGELFF. The chain recombines TRBV13 with TRBJ2-2, with 7 bases that match TRBD2. The V and J ends lost 4 bases and 4 bases, in that order; junction bases with no gene match: 3. Germline values: CDR1 PRHDT, CDR2 FYEKMQ (reference sequence). The CDR3 has 14 residues.

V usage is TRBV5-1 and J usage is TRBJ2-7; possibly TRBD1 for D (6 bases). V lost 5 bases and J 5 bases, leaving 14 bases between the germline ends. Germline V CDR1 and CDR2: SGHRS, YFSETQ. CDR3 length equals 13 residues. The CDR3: CASSIQGLDEQYF. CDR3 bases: TGCGCCAGCAGTATACAGGGTCTCGACGAGCAGTACTTC.

The chain's CDR3 is CASSALPGQGWNTEAFF. The CDR3 bases are TGTGCCAGCAGCGCCTTACCGGGACAGGGGTGGAACACTGAAGCTTTCTTT. The chain combines TRBV9 with TRBJ1-1; 10 bases map to TRBD1. The CDR3 has 17 amino acids. The germline V gene encodes CDR1 SGDLS and CDR2 YYNGEE. The trim removed 3 bases at V and 1 base at J, leaving 9 bases unmatched.

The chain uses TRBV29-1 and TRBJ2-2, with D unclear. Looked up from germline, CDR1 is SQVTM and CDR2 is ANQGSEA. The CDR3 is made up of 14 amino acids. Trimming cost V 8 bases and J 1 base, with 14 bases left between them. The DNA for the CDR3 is TGCAGCCCGCGACATCCTGAGAACACCGGGGAGCTGTTTTTT. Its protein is CSPRHPENTGELFF.

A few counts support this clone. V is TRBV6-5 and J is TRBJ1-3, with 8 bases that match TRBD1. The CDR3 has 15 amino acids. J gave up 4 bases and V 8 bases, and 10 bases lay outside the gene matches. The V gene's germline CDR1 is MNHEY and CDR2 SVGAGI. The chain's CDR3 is CASRETGASGNTIYF. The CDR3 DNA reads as TGTGCCAGCCGAGAGACAGGGGCTTCAGGAAACACCATATATTTT.

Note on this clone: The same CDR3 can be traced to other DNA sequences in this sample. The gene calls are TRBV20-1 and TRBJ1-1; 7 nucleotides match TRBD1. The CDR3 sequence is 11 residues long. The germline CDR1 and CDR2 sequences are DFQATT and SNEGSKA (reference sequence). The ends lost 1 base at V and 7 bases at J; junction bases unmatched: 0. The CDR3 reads CSARGTGEAFF. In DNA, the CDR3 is TGCAGTGCTAGAGGGACAGGTGAAGCTTTCTTT.

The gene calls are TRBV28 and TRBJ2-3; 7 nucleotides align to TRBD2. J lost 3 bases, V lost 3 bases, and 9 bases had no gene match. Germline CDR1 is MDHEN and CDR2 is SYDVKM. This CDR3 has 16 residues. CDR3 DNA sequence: TGTGCCAGCAGTTTGCTGGGGTTGCGGGGGACAGATACGCAGTATTTT. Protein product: CASSLLGLRGTDTQYF.

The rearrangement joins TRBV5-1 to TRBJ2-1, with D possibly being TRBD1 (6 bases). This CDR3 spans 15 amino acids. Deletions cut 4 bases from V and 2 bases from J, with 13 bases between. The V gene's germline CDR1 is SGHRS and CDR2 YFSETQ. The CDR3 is CASSPRTATYNEQFF. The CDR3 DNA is TGCGCCAGCAGCCCGAGGACAGCTACCTACAATGAGCAGTTCTTC.

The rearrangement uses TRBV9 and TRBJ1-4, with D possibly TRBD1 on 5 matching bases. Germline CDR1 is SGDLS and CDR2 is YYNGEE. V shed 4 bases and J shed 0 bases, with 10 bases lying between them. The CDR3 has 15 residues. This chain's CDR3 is CASSPRDSTNEKLFF. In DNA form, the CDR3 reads TGTGCCAGCAGCCCCCGGGACTCAACTAATGAAAAACTGTTTTTT. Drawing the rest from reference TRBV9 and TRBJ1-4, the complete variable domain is DSGVTQTPKHLITATGQRVTLRCSPRSGDLSVYWYQQSLDQGLQFLIQYYNGEERAKGNILERFSAQQFPDLHSELNLSSLELGDSALYFCASSPRDSTNEKLFFGSGTQLSVL.

CDR3 nucleotides: TGCGCCAGCAGCCAACGAGCGACAGGGGTCCAAGAGACCCAGTACTTC. Translated, it gives CASSQRATGVQETQYF. The chain is built from TRBV4-1 and TRBJ2-5, with 8 bases matching TRBD1. Losses at the gene ends were 2 bases for V and 1 base for J; bases not matched to a gene: 6. CDR3 length equals 16 residues. The germline V gene encodes CDR1 MGHRA and CDR2 YSYEKL.

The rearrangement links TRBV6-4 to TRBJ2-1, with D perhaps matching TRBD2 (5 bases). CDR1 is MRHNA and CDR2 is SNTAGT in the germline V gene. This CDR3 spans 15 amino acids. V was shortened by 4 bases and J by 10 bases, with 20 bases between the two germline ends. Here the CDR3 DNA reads TGTGCCAGCAGTGCCCTGGCGGGTAGCGCTGGAGAGCAGTTCTTC. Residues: CASSALAGSAGEQFF.

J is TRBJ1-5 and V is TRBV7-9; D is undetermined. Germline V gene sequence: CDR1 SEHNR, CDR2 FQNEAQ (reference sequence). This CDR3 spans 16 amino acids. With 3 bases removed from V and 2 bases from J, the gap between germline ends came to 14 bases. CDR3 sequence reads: CASSFSPAAGNQPQHF. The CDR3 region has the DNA TGTGCCAGCAGCTTTAGCCCGGCCGCGGGCAATCAGCCCCAGCATTTT. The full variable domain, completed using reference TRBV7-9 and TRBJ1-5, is DTGVSQNPRHKITKRGQNVTFRCDPISEHNRLYWYRQTLGQGPEFLTYFQNEAQLEKSRLLSDRFSAERPKGSFSTLEIQRTEQGDSAMYLCASSFSPAAGNQPQHFGDGTRLSIL.

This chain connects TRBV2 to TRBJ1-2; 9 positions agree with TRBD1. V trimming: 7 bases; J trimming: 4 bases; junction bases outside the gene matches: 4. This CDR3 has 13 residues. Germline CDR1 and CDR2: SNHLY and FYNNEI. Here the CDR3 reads CASTRQGGYGYTF. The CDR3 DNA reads TGTGCCAGCACGAGACAGGGGGGCTATGGCTACACCTTC.

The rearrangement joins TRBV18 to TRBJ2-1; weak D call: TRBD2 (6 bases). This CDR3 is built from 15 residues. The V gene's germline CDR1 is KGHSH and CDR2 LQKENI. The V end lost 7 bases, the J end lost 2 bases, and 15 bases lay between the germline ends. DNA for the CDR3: TGTGCCAGCTTAACTAGCACCCGGACCTACAATGAGCAGTTCTTC. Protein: CASLTSTRTYNEQFF. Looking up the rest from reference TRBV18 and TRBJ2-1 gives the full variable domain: NAGVMQNPRHLVRRRGQEARLRCSPMKGHSHVYWYRQLPEEGLKFMVYLQKENIIDESGMPKERFSAEFPKEGPSILRIQQVVRGDSAAYFCASLTSTRTYNEQFFGPGTRLTVL.

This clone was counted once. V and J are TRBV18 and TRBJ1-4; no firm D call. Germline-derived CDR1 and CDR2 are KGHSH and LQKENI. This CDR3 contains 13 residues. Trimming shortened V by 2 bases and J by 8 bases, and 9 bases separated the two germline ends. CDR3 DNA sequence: TGTGCCAGCTCACCAACGAGGGTAGAAAAACTGTTTTTT. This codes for CASSPTRVEKLFF. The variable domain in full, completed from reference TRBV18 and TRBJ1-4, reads NAGVMQNPRHLVRRRGQEARLRCSPMKGHSHVYWYRQLPEEGLKFMVYLQKENIIDESGMPKERFSAEFPKEGPSILRIQQVVRGDSAAYFCASSPTRVEKLFFGSGTQLSVL.

The CDR3 loop is CASSAQGGNEQFF. CDR3 sequence (DNA): TGTGCCAGCAGTGCACAGGGGGGCAATGAGCAGTTCTTC. V gene TRBV6-1 combines with J gene TRBJ2-1, with 8 bases matching TRBD1. Trimming took 4 bases from V and 6 from J; bases not matched to a gene: 2. The germline gives CDR1 MNHNS, CDR2 SASEGT. This CDR3 comprises 13 residues.

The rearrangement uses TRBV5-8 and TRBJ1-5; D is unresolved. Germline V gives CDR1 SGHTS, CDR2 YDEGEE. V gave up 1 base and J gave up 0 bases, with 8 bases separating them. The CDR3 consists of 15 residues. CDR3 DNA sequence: TGTGCCAGCAGCTTGAGAGATTATAGCAATCAGCCCCAGCATTTT. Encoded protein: CASSLRDYSNQPQHF.

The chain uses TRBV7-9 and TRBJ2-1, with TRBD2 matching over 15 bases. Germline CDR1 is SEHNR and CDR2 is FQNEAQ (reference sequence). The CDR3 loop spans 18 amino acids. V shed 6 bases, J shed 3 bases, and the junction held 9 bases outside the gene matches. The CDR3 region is CASSPGLAGGRDYNEQFF. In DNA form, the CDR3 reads TGTGCCAGCAGTCCCGGACTAGCGGGAGGGAGGGACTACAATGAGCAGTTCTTC.